The 21 T cell receptor beta chains in this list originate from one sample, sequenced in a study of blood T cell repertoires in COVID-19. Repertoires were generated with immunoSEQ multiplex PCR, while TCRdb's copy carries only in-frame clones and drops some. Counted here are about 160,000 clones, more than 75% occurring once; the ten biggest clones make up 1% to 1.2%. Sequenced material: peripheral blood. Receptor source: a man in his forties with acute or convalescent COVID-19.

The chain carries TRBV6-1 and TRBJ1-2, with D uncertain. The CDR3 consists of 14 residues. V lost 2 bases, J lost 4 bases, and 11 bases lay in between. The germline V gene has CDR1 MNHNS and CDR2 SASEGT. The CDR3: CASSELGLVYGYTF. DNA for the CDR3: TGTGCCAGCAGTGAACTCGGACTAGTCTATGGCTACACCTTC.

The CDR3 region is CASSFSRGTEAFF. The CDR3 bases are TGTGCCAGCAGCTTCTCCAGGGGGACTGAAGCTTTCTTT. V is TRBV7-3 and J is TRBJ1-1; TRBD1 matches 7 bases. Per germline, CDR1 SGHTA and CDR2 FQGTGA. Trimming removed 3 bases from V and 5 bases from J; junction bases left unmatched: 3. The CDR3 covers 13 residues.

The rearrangement joins TRBV7-3 to TRBJ2-3; 13 nucleotides agree with TRBD2. The V and J ends lost 4 bases and 6 bases, in that order; junction bases with no gene match: 10. The length of the CDR3 is 17 residues. CDR1 and CDR2 (germline): SGHTA, FQGTGA. CDR3 sequence (DNA): TGTGCCAGCAGCTCAAGACTAGCGGGGGGCCTAGATGATACGCAGTATTTT. Translation: CASSSRLAGGLDDTQYF.

This chain connects TRBV6-2 or TRBV6-3 to TRBJ1-3; 9 bases line up with TRBD1. The germline gives CDR1 MNHEY, CDR2 SVGEGT. This CDR3 comprises 17 residues. Losses at the gene ends were 4 bases for V and 0 bases for J; bases not matched to a gene: 7. The CDR3 reads CASSFRDRANSGNTIYF. Here the CDR3 DNA reads TGTGCCAGCAGTTTCCGGGACAGGGCCAACTCTGGAAACACCATATATTTT.

The gene calls are TRBV28 and TRBJ2-4; D is unclear. The V gene lost 6 bases and the J gene lost 6 bases, with 6 bases spanning the gap. The CDR3 has 11 amino acids. In germline, CDR1 is MDHEN, CDR2 SYDVKM. The CDR3 DNA follows: TGTGCCAGCAGGAATAGAAACATTCAGTACTTC. Protein: CASRNRNIQYF.

The chain links TRBV5-8 to TRBJ1-4, with 7 bases that match TRBD1. The CDR3 has 15 residues. The V segment lost 0 bases and the J segment 4 bases; nucleotides outside the gene matches: 3. CDR1 SGHTS and CDR2 YDEGEE come from the germline V gene. Here the CDR3 DNA reads TGTGCCAGCAGCTTGGTGGGACAGCTTAATGAAAAACTGTTTTTT. Translating it yields CASSLVGQLNEKLFF.

This clone occurred a few times. The V gene is TRBV6-1, the J gene TRBJ2-2; 7 bases align to TRBD1. Unmatched junction bases numbered 1, after V lost 2 bases and J lost 4 bases. Germline V gives CDR1 MNHNS, CDR2 SASEGT. This CDR3 comprises 14 residues. The chain's CDR3 is CASSERQGTGELFF. In DNA form, the CDR3 reads TGTGCCAGCAGTGAACGACAGGGCACCGGGGAGCTGTTTTTT.

The chain is built from TRBV7-3 and TRBJ1-6, with D possibly being TRBD1 (6 bases). V shed 5 bases and J shed 10 bases, with 21 bases lying between them. CDR3 length: 16 residues. Germline CDR1 is SGHTA and CDR2 is FQGTGA. The CDR3 bases are TGTGCCAGCAGCCACCCTCATGTGGACAGTTTCTCACCCCTCCACTTT. It codes for CASSHPHVDSFSPLHF.

The genes are TRBV5-1 and TRBJ2-3; 8 bases fit TRBD1. The germline V gene has CDR1 SGHRS and CDR2 YFSETQ. CDR3 size: 15 residues. Trimming cost V 4 bases and J 1 base; bases outside gene matches: 5. CDR3 coding DNA: TGCGCCAGCAGCCGCTCGACAGGGGGCACAGATACGCAGTATTTT. It is translated as CASSRSTGGTDTQYF.

The gene calls are TRBV29-1 and TRBJ2-5; 8 bases agree with TRBD1. This CDR3 has 14 amino acids. Trimming took 6 bases from V and 0 from J; bases not matched to a gene: 6. Per germline, CDR1 SQVTM and CDR2 ANQGSEA. As DNA, the CDR3 is TGCAGCGTCGGACAGGGCGGGTACCAAGAGACCCAGTACTTC. Encoded protein: CSVGQGGYQETQYF.

This chain joins TRBV11-3 and TRBJ2-3; 13 positions agree with TRBD2. CDR3 length: 16 amino acids. Germline CDR1 SGHNT, CDR2 YENEEA. With V trimmed by 5 bases and J by 6 bases, 8 bases remained unmatched. CDR3 amino acids: CASSRGLAGELDTQYF. The CDR3 nucleotides read TGTGCCAGCAGCCGAGGACTAGCGGGGGAGTTGGATACGCAGTATTTT.

This chain links TRBV7-6 with TRBJ2-7; the match to TRBD1 covers 8 bases. This CDR3 contains 13 residues. Germline CDR1 is SGHVS and CDR2 is FNYEAQ. The J segment lost 6 bases and the V segment lost 5 bases, leaving 6 bases of the junction unmatched. The CDR3, as DNA: TGTGCCAGCAGCCCAAGGACAGGGAGCGAGCAGTACTTC. Its translation is CASSPRTGSEQYF.

CDR3 bases: TGTGCCAGCTCCCTGACAGATAATCAGCCCCAGCATTTT. Its translation is CASSLTDNQPQHF. The chain employs TRBV18 and TRBJ1-5; perhaps TRBD1 as D (5 bases). V was shortened by 6 bases and J by 4 bases, with 10 bases between the two germline ends. Germline loops: CDR1 KGHSH, CDR2 LQKENI. This CDR3 has 13 residues.

The chain employs TRBV3-1 (or the pseudogene TRBV3-2) and TRBJ2-2; D unresolved. This CDR3 region has 12 residues. Germline assignment: CDR1 LGHDT and CDR2 YNNKEL (reference sequence). Trimming removed 5 bases from V and 5 bases from J, with 6 bases in between. CDR3 bases: TGTGCCAGCAGCTGGCTGACCGGGGAGCTGTTTTTT. Translating gives CASSWLTGELFF.

The chain combines TRBV28 with TRBJ1-4; a weak D match, TRBD1 (5 bases). The CDR3 is 14 amino acids. Germline values: CDR1 MDHEN, CDR2 SYDVKM. Between the trimmed V and J ends, which lost 5 bases and 8 bases, there was a span of 15 bases. The CDR3, as DNA: TGTGCCAGCAGTACCAGGGTGTTAGACGAAAAACTGTTTTTT. Translating it yields CASSTRVLDEKLFF.

The V call is TRBV15, the J call TRBJ2-2; 7 bases fit TRBD1. The ends lost 2 bases at V and 5 bases at J; junction bases unmatched: 8. Germline V gene lookup returns CDR1 LNHNV and CDR2 YYDKDF (reference sequence). The length of the CDR3 is 16 residues. The CDR3 sequence: CATSRPGTELTGELFF. The CDR3 DNA sequence: TGTGCCACCAGCAGACCCGGGACAGAACTTACCGGGGAGCTGTTTTTT.

The rearrangement joins TRBV9 to TRBJ2-3; 9 positions match TRBD1. In germline, CDR1 is SGDLS, CDR2 YYNGEE. V shed 3 bases, J shed 4 bases, and the junction held 0 bases outside the gene matches. The CDR3 has 13 amino acids. CDR3: CASSGQGADTQYF. Here the CDR3 DNA reads TGTGCCAGCAGCGGACAGGGGGCAGATACGCAGTATTTT. Variable domain in full (rest from reference TRBV9 and TRBJ2-3): DSGVTQTPKHLITATGQRVTLRCSPRSGDLSVYWYQQSLDQGLQFLIQYYNGEERAKGNILERFSAQQFPDLHSELNLSSLELGDSALYFCASSGQGADTQYFGPGTRLTVL.

This chain uses TRBV11-3 with TRBJ2-1; a possible D gene is TRBD1 (5 bases). Per the germline V gene, CDR1 is SGHNT and CDR2 is YENEEA. The CDR3 consists of 13 residues. V lost 1 base and J lost 8, with 9 bases in between. The CDR3 DNA reads TGTGCCAGCAGCTTAGGGGGCTCGGATGAGCAGTTCTTC. The encoded protein is CASSLGGSDEQFF.

This rearrangement joins TRBV29-1 to TRBJ2-5; D unresolved. Germline lookup yields CDR1 SQVTM and CDR2 ANQGSEA. This CDR3 contains 11 residues. The ends were cut back, 4 bases at V and 4 bases at J, with 7 bases in the middle. This CDR3 reads CSVVKRETQYF. CDR3 nucleotide sequence: TGCAGCGTTGTGAAGCGAGAGACCCAGTACTTC.

The chain is built from TRBV7-2 and TRBJ2-1; 8 positions match TRBD2. The CDR3 spans 16 residues. J gave up 0 bases and V 1 base, and 2 bases lay outside the gene matches. Germline assignment: CDR1 SGHTA and CDR2 FQGNSA. The CDR3 sequence is CASSLEAGGSYNEQFF. CDR3 nucleotide sequence: TGTGCCAGCAGCTTAGAGGCGGGGGGCTCCTACAATGAGCAGTTCTTC.

V and J are TRBV5-1 and TRBJ1-1; D ambiguous. Trimming shortened V by 6 bases and J by 6 bases, and 24 bases separated the two germline ends. The CDR3 has 16 amino acids. Germline CDR1 reads SGHRS; CDR2 reads YFSETQ. CDR3 region: CASTSTWVSGVAEAFF. CDR3 nucleotide sequence: TGCGCCAGCACCTCGACCTGGGTATCGGGTGTCGCTGAAGCTTTCTTT.